The rows below give T cell receptor beta chains drawn from one sample of a study of blood T cell repertoires in COVID-19. TCRdb's copy holds only in-frame clones and misses some; the assay was immunoSEQ multiplex PCR. This table holds roughly 230,000 clones, around 83% found once. The sequenced sample consisted of peripheral blood. Receptor source: a man in his forties with acute or convalescent COVID-19. Both conserved end residues are part of each CDR3. Each record gives: clone size, V gene, D gene, J gene, CDR3 DNA, CDR3 protein. The D gene is left open where the match is weak. Clone size is stated in some rows and not others, as once, few, many or a class when expanded.

>NA|TRBV4-3|TRBD1|TRBJ1-2
TGCGCCAGCAGCCAAGGCTCCACAGGGGGTAACTATGGCTACACCTTC
CASSQGSTGGNYGYTF
>NA|TRBV11-2|TRBD2|TRBJ2-1
TGTGCCAGCAGCTTTCTACGGGGGGGTTCCTACAATGAGCAGTTCTTC
CASSFLRGGSYNEQFF
>once|TRBV9|TRBD2|TRBJ2-5
TGTGCCAGCAGCGTATCCGGTGCGGGGGGGAAGACCCAGTACTTC
CASSVSGAGGKTQYF
>few|TRBV19|TRBD1|TRBJ1-2
TGTGCCAGTAATTTTATCGGGACAGACTATGGCTACACCTTC
CASNFIGTDYGYTF
>NA|TRBV18|TRBD1|TRBJ1-1
TGTGCCAGCTCACCTAGGACAGGGTCGGTCACTGAAGCTTTCTTT
CASSPRTGSVTEAFF
>NA|TRBV29-1|TRBD1|TRBJ1-1
TGCAGCCCACCCATCCGGGACAGGGGCAACACTGAAGCTTTCTTT
CSPPIRDRGNTEAFF
>NA|TRBV5-6|NA|TRBJ1-4
TGTGCCAGCAGCCGAGGGGGTCGAAAACTGTTTTTT
CASSRGGRKLFF
>few|TRBV11-3|NA|TRBJ2-6
TGTGCCAGCAGCCCAACAGCTGGGGCCAACGTCCTGACTTTC
CASSPTAGANVLTF
>NA|TRBV6-5|TRBD1|TRBJ1-2
TGTGCCAGCACCCAGGGGGGGACAGGGGGGGATGGCTACACCTTC
CASTQGGTGGDGYTF
>NA|TRBV7-9|TRBD2|TRBJ2-1
TGTGCCAGCAGCTTAAGGATGATAGCGGGGGGCTCTTACAATGAGCAGTTCTTC
CASSLRMIAGGSYNEQFF
>NA|TRBV18|NA|TRBJ1-1
TGTGCCAGCATTTTTGGACTTTCTGACACTGAAGCTTTCTTT
CASIFGLSDTEAFF
>NA|TRBV30|TRBD1|TRBJ1-1
TGTGCCTGGAGTGAGGGACAGGGCATGAACACTGAAGCTTTCTTT
CAWSEGQGMNTEAFF
>NA|TRBV30|TRBD1|TRBJ2-7
TGTGCCCACAAGGGACAGACCTACGAGCAGTACTTC
CAHKGQTYEQYF
>NA|TRBV7-2|TRBD1|TRBJ2-7
TGTGCCAGCAGTACAAAACCCGGGACAGGGGACTACGAGCAGTACTTC
CASSTKPGTGDYEQYF
>NA|TRBV20-1|NA|TRBJ1-1
TGCAGTGCTAGTTCCGGGTTGAACACTGAAGCTTTCTTT
CSASSGLNTEAFF
>NA|TRBV5-6|NA|TRBJ1-2
TGTGCCAGCAGCCTGGGTCCTTCGGGGGACTATGGCTACACCTTC
CASSLGPSGDYGYTF
>NA|TRBV6-5|NA|TRBJ2-7
TGTGCCAGCAGCCTCCCGGGGAGTGGGGAGCAGTACTTC
CASSLPGSGEQYF
>once|TRBV21-1|NA|TRBJ1-6
TGTGCCAGCAGCAAACGGTCGGGACAGGGGGCTTTTGGTTCACCCCTCCACTTT
CASSKRSGQGAFGSPLHF
>NA|TRBV20-1|NA|TRBJ1-2
TGCAGTGCCTCTACGGTATATGGCTACACCTTC
CSASTVYGYTF
>once|TRBV11-2|NA|TRBJ1-2
TGTGCCAGCAGGTTACCTACAGGGATTGGGGATTTCTCCTATGGCTACACCTTC
CASRLPTGIGDFSYGYTF
>NA|TRBV11-2|TRBD1|TRBJ1-6
TGTGCCAGCAGCTTCACAGGGGAGGCTTCACCCCTCCACTTT
CASSFTGEASPLHF
>NA|TRBV4-3|TRBD2|TRBJ2-7
TGCGCCAGCAGCCAAGCAACTACCCCGGGACTAGAGGGGTACGAGCAGTACTTC
CASSQATTPGLEGYEQYF
>NA|TRBV7-8|NA|TRBJ1-2
TGTGCCAGCAGCCCCGAGGGCCAAACCTTCTATGGCTACACCTTC
CASSPEGQTFYGYTF
>NA|TRBV6-6|NA|TRBJ1-2
TGTGCCAGCAGTATCGGGGATCTCTATGGCTACACCTTC
CASSIGDLYGYTF
>NA|TRBV6-2/TRBV6-3|NA|TRBJ1-5
TGTGCCAGCAGTTACGCCCAGGTCAATCAGCCCCAGCATTTT
CASSYAQVNQPQHF
>once|TRBV7-3|NA|TRBJ2-2
TGTGCCAGCAGCTTAGGAACAGGAGAATACACCGGGGAGCTGTTTTTT
CASSLGTGEYTGELFF
>NA|TRBV15|NA|TRBJ2-6
TGTGCCTCCAATGGAGGAGACAACGTCCTGACTTTC
CASNGGDNVLTF
>NA|TRBV10-3|NA|TRBJ1-1
TGTGCCATCAGCTTACTAAGGGGGAACACTGAAGCTTTCTTT
CAISLLRGNTEAFF
>NA|TRBV27|TRBD2|TRBJ2-3
TGTGCCAGCAGTTCCCAGCGGGGGCAGGTCGATACGCAGTATTTT
CASSSQRGQVDTQYF
>few|TRBV4-2|NA|TRBJ1-1
TGTGCCAGCAGCCAAGACCGGGACACTACAGCTTTCTTT
CASSQDRDTTAFF
>NA|TRBV13|NA|TRBJ2-7
TGTGCCAGTAAACCGCGGCAGGGGCGCTACGAGCAGTACTTC
CASKPRQGRYEQYF
>once|TRBV9|TRBD2|TRBJ2-5
TGTGCCAGCAGCTCTTCCCCGGGGGGGGCCGGAGAGACCCAGTACTTC
CASSSSPGGAGETQYF
>NA|TRBV6-2/TRBV6-3|NA|TRBJ2-1
TGTGCCAGCAGTAGGGGGGGGCGGCTTGAGCAGTTCTTC
CASSRGGRLEQFF
>NA|TRBV11-2|NA|TRBJ1-2
TGTGCCAGCAGCTTTGGCAACTACGGCTACACCTTC
CASSFGNYGYTF
>few|TRBV9|NA|TRBJ1-3
TGTGCCAGCAGCCCTCTCCAGGGGCGCGCTTCTGGAAACACCATATATTTT
CASSPLQGRASGNTIYF
>NA|TRBV4-2|NA|TRBJ1-2
TGTGCCAGCAGCCATGACAGCTATGGCTACACCTTC
CASSHDSYGYTF
>NA|TRBV6-2/TRBV6-3|NA|TRBJ1-2
TGTGCCAGCAGTTGGGAGGGCACCTATGGCTACACCTTC
CASSWEGTYGYTF
>NA|TRBV15|NA|TRBJ2-5
TGTGCCATCGGAGGGGCGGTCGACTTGGAGACCCAGTACTTC
CAIGGAVDLETQYF
>NA|TRBV5-4|NA|TRBJ2-7
TGTGCCAGCAGCTTGGCGGGGTCTGAGCAGTACTTC
CASSLAGSEQYF
>NA|TRBV5-1|NA|TRBJ1-1
TGCGCCAGCAGCTTGGGGCACGATTTAGGACTGGGCACTGAAGCTTTCTTT
CASSLGHDLGLGTEAFF
>once|TRBV30|NA|TRBJ1-5
TGTGCCTGGAGTGTCGGGTTTTTGAATAGCAATCAGCCCCAGCATTTT
CAWSVGFLNSNQPQHF
>NA|TRBV6-1|NA|TRBJ1-2
TGTGCCAGCAGTGAGGGAGTCTTCTTGGGGGGCTACACCTTC
CASSEGVFLGGYTF
>NA|TRBV6-2/TRBV6-3|TRBD1|TRBJ1-4
TGTGCCAGCAGTCACGGGACAGGACTGTTTTTT
CASSHGTGLFF
>NA|TRBV7-9|TRBD1|TRBJ2-3
TGTGCCAGCAGCCCGCGGAACAGGGGAACTAGCACAGATACGCAGTATTTT
CASSPRNRGTSTDTQYF
>NA|TRBV15|NA|TRBJ2-5
TGTGCCACCAACTCTCCGGGATCAATGGGGGAGACCCAGTACTTC
CATNSPGSMGETQYF
>NA|TRBV7-9|NA|TRBJ1-1
TGTGCCAGCAGCTTCTCGGGGAACACTGAAGCTTTCTTT
CASSFSGNTEAFF
>NA|TRBV18|NA|TRBJ1-1
TGTGCCAGCTCACCGAGAAATATGAACACTGAAGCTTTCTTT
CASSPRNMNTEAFF
>NA|TRBV19|NA|TRBJ2-3
TGTGCCAGTAGTAGAGGTGACAGACAGGCAGATACGCAGTATTTT
CASSRGDRQADTQYF
>NA|TRBV6-5|NA|TRBJ2-2
TGTGCCAGCAGGATGGACAGCCGTAGGGCCGGGGAGCTGTTTTTT
CASRMDSRRAGELFF
>NA|TRBV6-1|TRBD1|TRBJ1-5
TGTGCCAGCAGTGACAGGGGGAATCAGCCCCAGCATTTT
CASSDRGNQPQHF
>NA|TRBV6-5|TRBD2|TRBJ2-7
TGTGCCAGCAGCCCCGGGGGGGGATACGAGCAGTACTTC
CASSPGGGYEQYF
>NA|TRBV2|TRBD2|TRBJ2-3
TGTGCCAGCAGTGACCTAGCCCGCTCCTTACTAGCGGGGGGAATCACAGATACGCAGTATTTT
CASSDLARSLLAGGITDTQYF
>NA|TRBV29-1|NA|TRBJ1-1
TGCAGCGTCTCCAGAACTCGGGGTGAAGCTTTCTTT
CSVSRTRGEAFF
>NA|TRBV5-1|TRBD1|TRBJ1-5
TGCGCCAGCAGCGAGGGACAGGGGAATCAGCCCCAGCATTTT
CASSEGQGNQPQHF
>NA|TRBV6-5|TRBD1|TRBJ1-6
TGTGCCAGCAGGCGGGGACAGGGATATTCACCCCTCCACTTT
CASRRGQGYSPLHF